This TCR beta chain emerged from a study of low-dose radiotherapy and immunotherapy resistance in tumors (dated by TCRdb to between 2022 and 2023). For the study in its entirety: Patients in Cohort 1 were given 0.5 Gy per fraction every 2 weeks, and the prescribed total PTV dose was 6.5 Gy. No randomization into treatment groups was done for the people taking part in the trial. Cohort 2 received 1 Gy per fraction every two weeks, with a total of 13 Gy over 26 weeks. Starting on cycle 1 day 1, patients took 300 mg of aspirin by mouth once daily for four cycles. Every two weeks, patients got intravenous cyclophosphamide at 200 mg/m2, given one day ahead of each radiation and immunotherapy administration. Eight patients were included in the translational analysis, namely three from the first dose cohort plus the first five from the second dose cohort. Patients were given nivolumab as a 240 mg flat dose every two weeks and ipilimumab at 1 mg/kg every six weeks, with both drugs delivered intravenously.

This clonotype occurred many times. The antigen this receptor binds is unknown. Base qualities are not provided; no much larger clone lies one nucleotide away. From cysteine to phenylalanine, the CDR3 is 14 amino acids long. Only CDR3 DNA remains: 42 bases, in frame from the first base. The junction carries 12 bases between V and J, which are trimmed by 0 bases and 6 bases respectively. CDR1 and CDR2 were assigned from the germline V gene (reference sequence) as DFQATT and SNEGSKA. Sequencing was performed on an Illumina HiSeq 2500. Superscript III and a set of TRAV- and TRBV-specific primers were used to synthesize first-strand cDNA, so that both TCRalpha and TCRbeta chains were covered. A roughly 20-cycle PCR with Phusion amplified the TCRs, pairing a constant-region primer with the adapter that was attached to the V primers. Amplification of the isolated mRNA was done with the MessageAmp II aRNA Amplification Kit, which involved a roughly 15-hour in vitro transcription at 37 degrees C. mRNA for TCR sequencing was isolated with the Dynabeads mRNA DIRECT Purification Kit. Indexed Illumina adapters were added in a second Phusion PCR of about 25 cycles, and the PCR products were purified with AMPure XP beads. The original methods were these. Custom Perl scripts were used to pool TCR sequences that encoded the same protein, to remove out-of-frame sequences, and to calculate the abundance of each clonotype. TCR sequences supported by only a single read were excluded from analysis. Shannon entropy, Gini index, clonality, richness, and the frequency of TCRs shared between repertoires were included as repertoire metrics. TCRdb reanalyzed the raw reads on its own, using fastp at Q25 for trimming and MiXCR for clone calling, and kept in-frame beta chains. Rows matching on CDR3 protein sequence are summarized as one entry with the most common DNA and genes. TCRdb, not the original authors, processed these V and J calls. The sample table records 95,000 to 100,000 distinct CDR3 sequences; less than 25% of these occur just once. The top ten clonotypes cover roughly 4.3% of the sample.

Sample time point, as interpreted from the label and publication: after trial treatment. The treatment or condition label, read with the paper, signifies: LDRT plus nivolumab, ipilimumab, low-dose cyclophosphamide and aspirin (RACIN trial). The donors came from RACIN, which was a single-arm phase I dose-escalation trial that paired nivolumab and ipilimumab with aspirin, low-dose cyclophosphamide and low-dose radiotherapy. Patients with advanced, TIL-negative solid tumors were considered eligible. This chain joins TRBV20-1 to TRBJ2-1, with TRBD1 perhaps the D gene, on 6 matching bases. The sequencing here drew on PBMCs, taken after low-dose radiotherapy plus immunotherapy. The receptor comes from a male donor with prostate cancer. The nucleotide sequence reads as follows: TGCAGTGCTAGAGATCGGAACAGGGTCAATGAGCAGTTCTTC. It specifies CSARDRNRVNEQFF.